This T cell receptor (beta chain) was captured by sequencing in a study of control samples from healthy donors and cancer patients. This CDR3 has 16 residues. CDR1 and CDR2 from the germline V gene are SEHNR and FQNEAQ (reference sequence). The ends were cut back, 5 bases at V and 0 bases at J, with 14 bases in the middle. Repertoires were generated with immunoSEQ multiplex PCR, while TCRdb's copy carries only in-frame clones and drops some. In the table there are over 85,000 clones, 85% to 95% of which are singletons. This receptor was identified in a young woman in good health. Specimen: blood. The gene calls are TRBV7-9 and TRBJ1-5; D is undetermined. Here the CDR3 reads CASSPDGPYSNQPQHF. The CDR3 nucleotides read TGTGCCAGCAGCCCCGATGGGCCTTATAGCAATCAGCCCCAGCATTTT.